What follows is one T cell receptor beta chain and its context. Its antigen is still unknown. One junction end does not reproduce the germline sequence, and a read error may be involved. PCR employed 60 Vbeta and 13 Jbeta primers. Here immunoSEQ multiplex PCR was the method, and the copy in TCRdb shows in-frame clones only, minus some. The repertoire holds about 100,000 clones, with around 74% as singletons. The sample originates from a study of cytomegalovirus exposure and HLA in healthy donors. Germline V gene data show CDR1 as SSHAT and CDR2 as FNYEAQ (reference sequence). The CDR3 consists of 19 residues. Study-wide points: It was around 160 TCR beta chains that were listed as cytomegalovirus-associated.

This chain links TRBV7-7 with TRBJ2-3, with 12 positions matching TRBD2. The origin of this receptor is a woman aged 40 to 49 in good health and CMV-seropositive. The specimen sequenced was PBMCs. The CDR3: CASSRIPSGGALSTDTQYF. CDR3 in DNA: TGTGCTAGCAGCCGGATACCTAGCGGGGGGGCGCTAAGCACAGATACGCAGTATTTT.